This TCR beta chain was recovered during a study of early T cells in non-severe SARS-CoV-2 infection. Study-wide background: Unsorted whole-blood RNA was sequenced in bulk, leaving chains unpaired. Study-wide results and limits: Matching against VDJdb likely underestimated virus-specific expansions, favoring anti-spike CD8.

The table lists this clonotype with many counts. Antigen unknown. Individual cDNA molecules were tagged with unique molecular identifiers. TCRdb re-called the 5' RACE reads with MiXCR, one entry per CDR3 protein. The data contain around 70,000 distinct CDR3 sequences, 12% of them singletons. The CDR3 length is 15 residues. V gave up 5 bases and J gave up 6 bases; unmatched junction bases: 8. The germline V gene has CDR1 SGHTA and CDR2 FQGNSA. The TCR comes from an adult who was a healthcare worker with PCR-confirmed SARS-CoV-2 infection or an uninfected control (not recorded which). Sequencing was carried out using whole blood. The V and J genes are TRBV7-2 and TRBJ2-3, with 10 bases fitting TRBD2. CDR3 bases: TGTGCCAGCAGCCCAGTAGCGGGGGGAGGTGATACGCAGTATTTT. As protein: CASSPVAGGGDTQYF.